The 11 T cell receptor beta chains in this list originate from one sample, sequenced in a study of response to subunit inactivated influenza vaccine (dated by TCRdb to 2017 to 2018). Library prep was done by RT-PCR. Sequencing took place on an Illumina HiSeq 2500. TCRdb reran the public reads through fastp at Q25 and MiXCR, keeping productive beta chains. Rows are unified per CDR3 protein, each entry keeping the most common DNA and genes. This sample holds roughly 780,000 distinct CDR3 sequences; approximately 18% were observed only once. Roughly a tenth of the sample comes from the top ten. The sample here was PBMCs from blood, taken around 5 days after vaccination. These TCRs come from a man between 45 and 60 years old who received an inactivated influenza vaccine. Donor details come from another sample of the same person, matched by shared clones.

This clonotype occurred a few times. This chain joins TRBV2 and TRBJ1-1; 7 bases align to TRBD1. This CDR3 contains 14 residues. Germline values: CDR1 SNHLY, CDR2 FYNNEI. V lost 6 bases, J lost 1 base, and 5 bases stayed unmatched. Here the CDR3 DNA reads TGTGCCAGCAGGAACCGGACAGGGAACACTGAAGCTTTCTTT. It translates to CASRNRTGNTEAFF.

The genes are TRBV4-2 and TRBJ1-3; tentatively, D is TRBD1 (6 bases). Trimming stripped 1 base from V and 0 bases from J, with 16 bases between. This CDR3 has 18 amino acids. Germline CDR1 and CDR2: LGHNA and YNFKEQ. The CDR3 sequence: CASSQGGLRGVSGNTIYF. The CDR3 region has the DNA TGTGCCAGCAGCCAAGGGGGTTTAAGGGGGGTCTCTGGAAACACCATATATTTT.

This clonotype was seen at least ten times. The rearrangement uses TRBV28 and TRBJ1-3, with D possibly being TRBD1 (5 bases). V lost 3 bases and J lost 3, with 15 bases in between. Germline V gene data show CDR1 as MDHEN and CDR2 as SYDVKM. The length of the CDR3 is 16 residues. The CDR3 is CASSFGGTSGGNTIYF. DNA for the CDR3: TGTGCCAGCAGTTTCGGGGGAACATCGGGTGGAAACACCATATATTTT. The full variable domain, with the rest looked up from reference TRBV28 and TRBJ1-3, is DVKVTQSSRYLVKRTGEKVFLECVQDMDHENMFWYRQDPGLGLRLIYFSYDVKMKEKGDIPEGYSVSREKKERFSLILESASTNQTSMYLCASSFGGTSGGNTIYFGEGSWLTVV.

The chain couples TRBV6-1 to TRBJ2-5; TRBD1 matches 8 bases. The CDR3 consists of 14 residues. After removal of 6 bases from V and 4 bases from J, the junction contained 7 bases not matched to a gene. Germline CDR1 and CDR2: MNHNS and SASEGT. The CDR3 loop is CASSQGQDGETQYF. The CDR3 DNA follows: TGTGCCAGCAGCCAGGGACAGGACGGAGAGACCCAGTACTTC.

The chain employs TRBV7-6 and TRBJ2-5; D perhaps matches TRBD1 (5 bases). This CDR3 has 14 residues. CDR1 and CDR2 (germline): SGHVS, FNYEAQ. Trimming took 3 bases from V and 6 from J, leaving 14 bases between them. The CDR3 loop is CASSLSGNVKTQYF. The CDR3 DNA follows: TGTGCCAGCAGCTTGTCAGGGAATGTGAAGACCCAGTACTTC.

In the case of this clonotype: This may arise from a read error, as a much more abundant clone is one base away. V and J are TRBV10-3 and TRBJ1-5, with D possibly matching TRBD1 (5 bases). V lost 9 bases, J lost 7 bases, and 16 bases lay in between. The germline CDR1 and CDR2 sequences are ENHRY and SYGVKD. The CDR3 runs to 13 residues. The CDR3 region is CAMRKGREQPQHF. CDR3 nucleotide sequence: TGTGCCATGCGGAAGGGGCGAGAGCAGCCCCAGCATTTT.

This chain uses TRBV6-1 with TRBJ2-2, with 8 bases aligning to TRBD1. Looked up from germline, CDR1 is MNHNS and CDR2 is SASEGT. There are 15 residues in the CDR3. Trimming took 7 bases from V and 4 from J; bases not matched to a gene: 8. This chain's CDR3 is CASKRQGLGTGELFF. As DNA, the CDR3 is TGTGCCAGCAAAAGACAGGGGCTAGGCACCGGGGAGCTGTTTTTT.

This clonotype appeared a few times. The chain links TRBV15 to TRBJ2-5; perhaps D is TRBD1 or TRBD2 (5 bases each). With 0 bases removed from V and 5 bases from J, the gap between germline ends came to 7 bases. The CDR3 is 13 residues long. CDR1 is LNHNV, CDR2 YYDKDF, per germline (reference sequence). The CDR3 loop reads CATSRDEGETQYF. CDR3 sequence (DNA): TGTGCCACCAGCAGAGATGAGGGGGAGACCCAGTACTTC.

V is TRBV3-1 and J is TRBJ2-5; either TRBD1 or TRBD2 may fit D (6 bases each). Trimming took off 4 bases at V and 7 bases at J, with 19 bases between the two ends. The CDR3 runs 15 residues. Germline CDR1 and CDR2: LGHDT and YNNKEL (reference sequence). The DNA for the CDR3 is TGTGCCAGCAGCCCCCGGGGACTGAAAGGGGGGACCCAGTACTTC. Residues: CASSPRGLKGGTQYF.

This clonotype was seen only a few times. The rearrangement uses TRBV10-3 and TRBJ1-5; maybe TRBD1 (5 bases). Looked up from germline, CDR1 is ENHRY and CDR2 is SYGVKD. The CDR3 sequence is 14 residues long. The V end lost 3 bases, the J end lost 3 bases, and 9 bases lay between the germline ends. The CDR3: CAISDRGDNQPQHF. CDR3 in DNA: TGTGCCATCAGTGACCGAGGGGACAATCAGCCCCAGCATTTT.

The chain combines TRBV7-2 with TRBJ1-2, with D perhaps TRBD1 (6 bases). The CDR3 is made up of 13 amino acids. V lost 4 bases and J 8 bases, leaving 14 bases between the germline ends. Looked up from germline, CDR1 is SGHTA and CDR2 is FQGNSA. The CDR3 coding sequence is TGTGCCAGCAGCTCCATGACAGGCGACGGCTACACCTTC. Translating gives CASSSMTGDGYTF.